This is a list of T cell receptor beta chains from one sample in a study of cytomegalovirus exposure and HLA in healthy donors. Some clones are missing from TCRdb's copy, which holds only in-frame ones; the method was immunoSEQ multiplex PCR. The profile shows 130,000 or so clones, roughly nine tenths of them singletons. Material: PBMCs. Every receptor here comes from a young woman in good health and CMV-seropositive. CDR3s include the opening cysteine and the closing phenylalanine or tryptophan. D genes are given only for firm matches. Clone size, where shown, is once, few, many, or a class for clones that have expanded.

v_gene	j_gene	d_gene	abundance	CDR3aa	CDR3nt
TRBV28	TRBJ1-1	TRBD1	.	CASGDRVHTEAFF	TGTGCCAGTGGTGACAGGGTGCACACTGAAGCTTTCTTT
TRBV18	TRBJ2-1	TRBD1	once	CASSPLTGAWDNEQFF	TGTGCCAGCTCACCACTGACAGGGGCTTGGGACAATGAGCAGTTCTTC
TRBV18	TRBJ1-2	TRBD1	.	CASSLKPGQPGGYTF	TGTGCCAGCTCACTAAAGCCGGGACAGCCGGGAGGCTACACCTTC
TRBV19	TRBJ1-3	TRBD1	.	CASLPTGYSGNTIYF	TGTGCCAGTTTGCCGACAGGGTACTCTGGAAACACCATATATTTT
TRBV27	TRBJ1-2	TRBD1	.	CASSLGTGWSYGYTF	TGTGCCAGCAGTTTGGGGACAGGGTGGAGCTATGGCTACACCTTC
TRBV13	TRBJ2-3	TRBD2	.	CASSLGASGGAYTQYF	TGTGCCAGCAGCTTAGGGGCCAGCGGGGGGGCGTATACGCAGTATTTT
TRBV18	TRBJ2-7	.	.	CASSFRGVFYEQYF	TGTGCCAGCTCATTCAGGGGGGTATTCTACGAGCAGTACTTC
TRBV4-1	TRBJ2-5	TRBD2	.	CASSRPGLALETQYF	TGCGCCAGCAGCCGGCCGGGACTAGCGCTAGAGACCCAGTACTTC
TRBV10-3	TRBJ2-2	TRBD2	.	CAISDRRGLHLGLAGGTGELFF	TGTGCCATCAGTGACCGTCGAGGTCTCCATCTTGGGCTAGCGGGGGGCACCGGGGAGCTGTTTTTT
TRBV13	TRBJ2-3	TRBD2	.	CASSLAPGLPTDTQYF	TGTGCCAGCAGCCTCGCACCGGGACTACCCACAGATACGCAGTATTTT
TRBV29-1	TRBJ2-3	.	.	CSVPEGRVWVDTQYF	TGCAGCGTGCCCGAAGGGCGGGTCTGGGTGGATACGCAGTATTTT
TRBV5-6	TRBJ1-5	TRBD1	.	CASSLSTGGVGNQPQHF	TGTGCCAGCAGCTTGTCGACAGGGGGCGTAGGCAATCAGCCCCAGCATTTT
TRBV29-1	TRBJ1-1	TRBD1	.	CSVHVRDRGQAFF	TGCAGCGTGCACGTTCGGGACAGGGGGCAAGCTTTCTTT
TRBV5-1	TRBJ2-6	TRBD1	.	CASSRDQTGVFSGANVLTF	TGCGCCAGCAGCAGGGACCAGACAGGGGTCTTCTCTGGGGCCAACGTCCTGACTTTC
TRBV28	TRBJ1-5	TRBD1	.	CASSSKRTGNQPQHF	TGTGCCAGCAGTTCGAAGCGGACAGGGAATCAGCCCCAGCATTTT
TRBV5-4	TRBJ2-5	.	.	CASSLLAGNQETQYF	TGTGCCAGCAGCTTGTTGGCAGGGAACCAAGAGACCCAGTACTTC
TRBV15	TRBJ2-3	TRBD2	.	CATSRVSGGAGDTQYF	TGTGCCACCAGCAGGGTGAGCGGGGGGGCGGGAGATACGCAGTATTTT
TRBV11-2	TRBJ1-6	.	.	CASSLDSVKNPLHF	TGTGCCAGCAGCTTAGACAGCGTAAAAAACCCCCTCCACTTT
TRBV21-1	TRBJ2-1	.	.	CASSIVERKQFF	TGTGCCAGCAGCATAGTTGAGCGTAAGCAGTTCTTC
TRBV9	TRBJ2-7	.	.	CASSVDPLGAEQYF	TGTGCCAGCAGCGTAGACCCTTTAGGAGCCGAGCAGTACTTC
TRBV7-9	TRBJ2-7	TRBD1	.	CASSLKRGTGASYEQYF	TGTGCCAGCAGCTTAAAGAGGGGGACAGGGGCTTCCTACGAGCAGTACTTC
TRBV15	TRBJ1-2	.	.	CATSRARGGYGYTF	TGTGCCACCAGCAGGGCCAGGGGCGGCTATGGCTACACCTTC
TRBV5-1	TRBJ1-6	.	.	CASSLDREGSPLHF	TGCGCCAGCAGCTTGGACAGGGAGGGTTCACCCCTCCACTTT
TRBV4-2	TRBJ1-2	.	.	CASSQDTPGYGYTF	TGTGCCAGCAGCCAAGACACCCCAGGGTACGGCTACACCTTC
TRBV4-1	TRBJ1-3	TRBD1	.	CASRDQGAYGNTIYF	TGCGCCAGCAGGGACCAGGGGGCGTATGGAAACACCATATATTTT
TRBV19	TRBJ1-6	TRBD1	.	CASSITGGRFDSPLHF	TGTGCCAGTAGTATAACAGGGGGCCGATTCGATTCACCCCTCCACTTT
TRBV5-1	TRBJ2-7	TRBD2	.	CASSFRLAGTSYEQYF	TGCGCCAGCAGCTTCCGACTAGCGGGAACCTCCTACGAGCAGTACTTC
TRBV4-1	TRBJ2-7	.	.	CASSHPGLGSYEQYF	TGCGCCAGCAGCCACCCAGGGCTTGGATCCTACGAGCAGTACTTC
TRBV9	TRBJ2-2	.	.	CASSVFRTANTGELFF	TGTGCCAGCAGCGTCTTCCGGACAGCGAACACCGGGGAGCTGTTTTTT
TRBV19	TRBJ1-3	TRBD1	.	CASSIGTGTGNTIYF	TGTGCCAGTAGTATCGGGACAGGGACTGGAAACACCATATATTTT
TRBV21-1	TRBJ2-7	.	.	CASSPREGDGGTLSYEQYF	TGTGCCAGCAGCCCCCGAGAGGGAGATGGGGGCACTCTCTCCTACGAGCAGTACTTC
TRBV19	TRBJ1-5	.	.	CASSRGGGGQPQHF	TGTGCCAGTAGTAGAGGGGGGGGCGGTCAGCCCCAGCATTTT
TRBV20-1	TRBJ2-3	.	.	CSARGGDTQYF	TGCAGTGCTAGAGGCGGGGATACGCAGTATTTT
TRBV5-6	TRBJ2-5	TRBD1	.	CASSLHGTGGETQYF	TGTGCCAGCAGCCTCCACGGGACAGGGGGAGAGACCCAGTACTTC
TRBV4-1	TRBJ1-5	.	.	CASSQDRARGPQHF	TGCGCCAGCAGCCAAGACAGGGCCAGGGGGCCCCAGCATTTT
TRBV11-2	TRBJ2-5	TRBD1	many	CASSLSGTGGVGSETQYF	TGTGCCAGCAGCTTATCTGGGACAGGGGGCGTCGGATCGGAGACCCAGTACTTC
TRBV19	TRBJ2-7	.	once	CASSPQSGAYEQYF	TGTGCCAGTAGTCCTCAATCAGGGGCCTACGAGCAGTACTTC
TRBV6-1	TRBJ2-2	.	once	CASSVLTGTGELFF	TGTGCCAGCAGTGTCTTGACAGGCACCGGGGAGCTGTTTTTT
TRBV5-1	TRBJ2-5	.	.	CASRAVGGSQETQYF	TGCGCCAGCAGAGCGGTGGGCGGATCACAAGAGACCCAGTACTTC
TRBV6-1	TRBJ2-7	.	.	CASRGQIDEQYF	TGTGCCAGCCGTGGACAGATCGACGAGCAGTACTTC